This passage covers 25 T cell receptor beta chains from one sample sequenced in a study of T cell clonality in common variable immunodeficiency. General observations from the study: Fewer deletions and N-nucleotide insertions were reportedly seen in common variable immunodeficiency TCR beta sequences.

These receptors have no known antigen. Profiling relied on immunoSEQ multiplex PCR, and the TCRdb table lists in-frame clones only, not all of them. The sample has some 16,000 clones, none seen only once. Sequencing was performed on peripheral blood mononuclear cells. These receptors were taken from a human donor with common variable immunodeficiency.

This clone turned up a few times. The read ends 3 residues early relative to the CDR3; the germline J gene fills the gap. The chain joins TRBV19 to TRBJ2-4; perhaps TRBD2 as D (6 bases). Germline V gives CDR1 LNHDA, CDR2 SQIVND (reference sequence). V was clipped by 5 bases and J by 9 bases, with 17 bases between them. This CDR3 spans 14 amino acids. The CDR3 DNA, read in part, is TGTGCCAGTAGTTCCTCATCGGGGGTGAGCATT. It yields the protein CASSSSSGVSI. The CDR3 reads in full as CASSSSSGVSIQYF.

To note about this clone: The CDR3 end falls 3 residues outside the read, so it is completed with the germline J gene. The rearrangement uses TRBV7-2 and TRBJ2-7; a weak D match, TRBD2 (5 bases). Germline V gives CDR1 SGHTA, CDR2 FQGNSA. The V end was cut by 7 bases, the J end by 0 bases, with 10 bases between. The length of the CDR3 is 13 residues. CDR3: CASIEGPSYEQYF. CDR3 bases read: TGTGCCAGCATCGAGGGCCCCTCCTACGAG.

Comments on this clone: Read data end 3 residues before the CDR3 end; the end is taken from the germline J gene. The V gene is TRBV18, the J gene TRBJ1-5; 7 nucleotides align to TRBD1. The CDR3 is made up of 14 amino acids. Trimming removed 6 bases from V and 2 bases from J; junction bases left unmatched: 4. Per germline, CDR1 KGHSH and CDR2 LQKENI. CDR3 sequence: CASSEDRGNQPQHF. The CDR3 DNA, read in part, is TGTGCCAGCTCCGAAGACAGGGGCAATCAGCCC.

This clone was detected only a few times. Coverage ceases 3 residues before the CDR3 finishes, and the germline J gene fills in the end. The chain links TRBV7-2 to TRBJ2-7; D gene ambiguous. V lost 5 bases to trimming and J lost 2 bases, with 10 bases between them. Germline-derived CDR1 and CDR2 are SGHTA and FQGNSA. CDR3 length equals 13 residues. The part of the CDR3 DNA that was read is TGTGCCAGCAGCCCTGGGCCGGCCTACGAG. It specifies CASSPGPAYE. The whole CDR3 sequence is CASSPGPAYEQYF.

As concerns this clone: The read terminates 3 residues before the CDR3 end, so the remaining end is supplied by the germline J gene. The rearrangement joins TRBV7-9 to TRBJ2-5; TRBD1 aligns across 9 bases. The trim removed 5 bases at V and 5 bases at J, leaving 3 bases unmatched. Per the germline V gene, CDR1 is SEHNR and CDR2 is FQNEAQ (reference sequence). This CDR3 contains 13 residues. Partial CDR3 DNA: TGTGCCAGCAGCCGGACAGGGGTGGAGACC. Its translation: CASSRTGVET. The whole CDR3 sequence is CASSRTGVETQYF.

Concerning this clone: The read is 3 residues too short to cover the CDR3 end, so that end is filled in from the germline J gene. Other DNA sequences in this specimen translate into the identical CDR3. The V gene is TRBV18, the J gene TRBJ1-1; D perhaps matches TRBD1 (6 bases). The ends were cut back, 2 bases at V and 4 bases at J, with 8 bases in the middle. CDR1 and CDR2 from the germline V gene are KGHSH and LQKENI. The CDR3 extends over 13 amino acids. The covered CDR3 bases are TGTGCCAGCTCACCAACAGGGACCACTGAA. This sequence encodes CASSPTGTTE. The whole CDR3 is CASSPTGTTEAFF.

There are a few counts of this clone. Sequencing ends 3 residues short of the CDR3 end; the germline J gene provides the rest. This chain connects TRBV2 to TRBJ1-1; D is possibly TRBD1 (6 bases). CDR1 and CDR2 from the germline V gene are SNHLY and FYNNEI. V lost 4 bases and J 5 bases, leaving 14 bases between the germline ends. The CDR3 contains 14 residues. CDR3 loop: CASSVKGTQTEAFF. The CDR3 DNA, read in part, is TGTGCCAGCAGTGTAAAAGGGACACAAACTGAA. Supplemented by reference TRBV2 and TRBJ1-1, the full variable domain reads EPEVTQTPSHQVTQMGQEVILRCVPISNHLYFYWYRQILGQKVEFLVSFYNNEISEKSEIFDDQFSVERPDGSNFTLKIRSTKLEDSAMYFCASSVKGTQTEAFFGQGTRLTVV.

Concerning this clone itself: The CDR3 is cut off 3 residues early in the read; its end comes from the germline J gene. This chain uses TRBV30 with TRBJ1-1, with no clear D. This CDR3 has 13 residues. Trimming left V 3 bases short and J 5 bases short, with 13 bases between. In germline, CDR1 is GTSNPN, CDR2 SVGIG (reference sequence). The covered CDR3 bases are TGTGCCTGGAGCGGCGGACTTGGGACTGAA. Amino acid sequence: CAWSGGLGTE. The full CDR3 protein is CAWSGGLGTEAFF.

The table lists this clone with a few counts. Coverage ceases 3 residues before the CDR3 finishes, and the germline J gene fills in the end. This chain connects TRBV7-9 to TRBJ1-1; TRBD1 is a possible D gene (6 bases). This CDR3 has 12 amino acids. Germline-derived CDR1 and CDR2 are SEHNR and FQNEAQ (reference sequence). The CDR3 loop is CASSQGQFAAFF. The part of the CDR3 DNA that was read is TGTGCCAGCAGCCAGGGGCAATTCGCA.

This clone was counted only a few times. The read is 3 residues too short to cover the CDR3 end, so that end is filled in from the germline J gene. The rearrangement joins TRBV30 to TRBJ2-5; TRBD1 might be the D (6 bases). The germline V and J ends were trimmed by 4 bases and 0 bases, with 15 bases remaining between them. The CDR3 runs to 15 residues. Germline V lookup: CDR1 GTSNPN, CDR2 SVGIG (reference sequence). CDR3 DNA, as far as it was read: TGTGCCTGGAACCCGGGACATTTGTACCAAGAGACC. As protein: CAWNPGHLYQET. Given in full, the CDR3 is CAWNPGHLYQETQYF.

This clone turned up a few times. The read ends 3 residues before the CDR3 terminus; that terminus is restored from the germline J gene. The V call is TRBV19, the J call TRBJ1-2; 8 bases are a match to TRBD1. Trimming took 6 bases from V and 7 from J; bases not matched to a gene: 7. The V gene's germline CDR1 is LNHDA and CDR2 SQIVND (reference sequence). This CDR3 is built from 13 residues. The DNA read from the CDR3 is TGTGCCAGTAGCCGGGCAGGGGGCCTTGGC. Translation gives CASSRAGGLG. The complete CDR3 reads CASSRAGGLGYTF.

A word on this clone: The sequence runs out 3 residues before the end of the CDR3; the remainder is reconstructed from the germline J gene. The V call is TRBV18, the J call TRBJ1-5, with TRBD1 identical over 11 bases. V shed 5 bases and J 4 bases; nucleotides not matched to a gene: 4. CDR1 and CDR2 (germline): KGHSH, LQKENI. The CDR3 is 15 amino acids. CDR3 protein: CASSAGTGGNQPQHF. CDR3 DNA, as far as it was read: TGTGCCAGCTCAGCGGGGACAGGGGGTAATCAGCCC. The whole variable domain, remainder taken from reference TRBV18 and TRBJ1-5, is NAGVMQNPRHLVRRRGQEARLRCSPMKGHSHVYWYRQLPEEGLKFMVYLQKENIIDESGMPKERFSAEFPKEGPSILRIQQVVRGDSAAYFCASSAGTGGNQPQHFGDGTRLSIL.

In this sample, this clone turned up a few times. The read terminates 3 residues ahead of where the CDR3 ends, so the germline J gene completes it. The gene calls are TRBV7-2 and TRBJ2-5; D remains unclear. The V gene's germline CDR1 is SGHTA and CDR2 FQGNSA. The CDR3 is made up of 12 amino acids. V gave up 1 base and J gave up 4 bases, with 4 bases separating them. The CDR3 bases that were read are TGTGCCAGCAGCTTAGATCGAGAGACC. It encodes CASSLDRET. The complete CDR3 reads CASSLDRETQYF.

This clone turned up a few times. The read comes to an end 3 residues before the CDR3 does, leaving the germline J gene to fill in the end. V is TRBV11-3 and J is TRBJ2-1; D may be TRBD1 (7 bases). The V gene lost 5 bases and the J gene lost 1 base, with 12 bases spanning the gap. CDR1 and CDR2 from the germline V gene are SGHNT and YENEEA. This CDR3 contains 15 residues. The CDR3 region is CASSLQGRSYNEQFF. CDR3 DNA, as far as it was read: TGTGCCAGCAGCCTACAGGGGAGGTCCTACAATGAG.

On this clone itself: The CDR3 end lies 3 residues beyond the end of the read and is filled in from the germline J gene. This chain joins TRBV7-2 and TRBJ1-3; 7 nucleotides line up with TRBD1. This CDR3 has 15 amino acids. The ends lost 5 bases at V and 4 bases at J; junction bases unmatched: 8. Germline-derived CDR1 and CDR2 are SGHTA and FQGNSA. CDR3 protein: CASSPPTGPGNTIYF. CDR3 bases read: TGTGCCAGCAGCCCACCGACAGGGCCCGGAAACACC. Using reference TRBV7-2 and TRBJ1-3 for the parts outside the CDR3, the full variable domain is GAGVSQSPSNKVTEKGKDVELRCDPISGHTALYWYRQSLGQGLEFLIYFQGNSAPDKSGLPSDRFSAERTGGSVSTLTIQRTQQEDSAVYLCASSPPTGPGNTIYFGEGSWLTVV.

Turning to this clone: The missing CDR3 end, 3 residues past where the read stops, is filled in from the germline J gene. The chain uses TRBV10-3 and TRBJ2-7, with TRBD2 matching over 8 bases. Trimming cost V 6 bases and J 0 bases; bases outside gene matches: 7. The CDR3 totals 15 residues. From germline, CDR1 is ENHRY and CDR2 SYGVKD. CDR3 in amino acids: CAISFSGVYSYEQYF. The part of the CDR3 DNA that was read is TGTGCCATCAGCTTTAGCGGGGTTTACTCCTACGAG.

About this clone itself: The CDR3 extends 3 residues past the end of the read, so its final part is completed from the germline J gene. The chain combines TRBV2 with TRBJ1-4; 7 nucleotides match TRBD1. J was trimmed by 7 bases and V by 5 bases; bases with no gene match: 7. This CDR3 is 14 amino acids long. Looked up from germline, CDR1 is SNHLY and CDR2 is FYNNEI. CDR3 DNA (partial): TGTGCCAGCAGTAGGGACAGAGAAAGTGAAAAA. Translated: CASSRDRESEK. The complete CDR3 reads CASSRDRESEKLFF.

This clone was detected only a few times. The CDR3 end is not reached by the read, which stops 3 residues before it; the germline J gene fills it in. The chain is built from TRBV6-2 or TRBV6-3 and TRBJ1-5, with D perhaps TRBD1 (6 bases). The V and J ends lost 6 bases and 3 bases respectively, with 18 bases between them. The CDR3 has 16 amino acids. The germline V gene has CDR1 MNHEY and CDR2 SVGEGT. Here the CDR3 reads CASRPQGPVDNQPQHF. The part of the CDR3 DNA that was read is TGTGCCAGCAGGCCACAGGGCCCCGTCGACAATCAGCCC.

This clone has just a few counts. The CDR3 end lies 3 residues beyond the end of the read and is filled in from the germline J gene. This chain connects TRBV18 to TRBJ1-3; tentative D call: TRBD1 (6 bases). Trimming removed 2 bases from V and 0 bases from J, with 14 bases in between. Germline CDR1 reads KGHSH; CDR2 reads LQKENI. The CDR3 totals 17 residues. CDR3 bases read: TGTGCCAGCTCACCATTTACAGGGTTCGCCTCTGGAAACACC. Translating gives CASSPFTGFASGNT. The entire CDR3 protein reads CASSPFTGFASGNTIYF.

This clone was picked up a small number of times. Read coverage stops 3 residues before the CDR3 terminus; the germline J gene supplies the remainder. The chain links TRBV7-6 to TRBJ1-1; no clear D gene. V was trimmed by 4 bases and J by 3 bases, leaving 15 bases between them. Germline V gives CDR1 SGHVS, CDR2 FNYEAQ. The CDR3 totals 15 residues. The CDR3 loop reads CASSSFRGWDTEAFF. The part of the CDR3 DNA that was read is TGTGCCAGCAGCTCATTTCGGGGATGGGACACTGAA. The full variable domain, in which reference TRBV7-6 and TRBJ1-1 provide the parts outside the CDR3, is GAGVSQSPRYKVTKRGQDVALRCDPISGHVSLYWYRQALGQGPEFLTYFNYEAQQDKSGLPNDRFSAERPEGSISTLTIQRTEQRDSAMYRCASSSFRGWDTEAFFGQGTRLTVV.

This clone came up many times. The read ends 3 residues shy of where the CDR3 ends; the end is completed using the germline J gene. The chain couples TRBV20-1 to TRBJ2-5; D is ambiguous. This CDR3 has 12 residues. Germline V gene lookup returns CDR1 DFQATT and CDR2 SNEGSKA (reference sequence). V lost 6 bases and J lost 1, with 9 bases in between. CDR3 sequence: CSARKGQETQYF. The CDR3 bases that were read are TGCAGTGCACGCAAGGGCCAAGAGACC.

This clone has a handful of counts. Sequencing ends 3 residues short of the CDR3 end; the germline J gene provides the rest. This chain links TRBV5-1 with TRBJ2-7; D is perhaps TRBD1 (6 bases). Trimming removed 7 bases at V and 0 bases at J, with 17 bases between. This CDR3 is 15 amino acids long. Germline assignment: CDR1 SGHRS and CDR2 YFSETQ. The CDR3 is CASGSYRDSSYEQYF. Incomplete CDR3 DNA: TGCGCCAGCGGTTCCTACAGGGATAGCTCCTACGAG.

This clone was picked up many times. CDR3 amino acids: CASSIGQGAYNEQFF. Incomplete CDR3 DNA: TGTGCCAGTAGTATAGGACAGGGAGCCTACAATGAG. The chain recombines TRBV19 with TRBJ2-1; 7 bases line up with TRBD1. Coverage ceases 3 residues before the CDR3 finishes, and the germline J gene fills in the end. The V gene's germline CDR1 is LNHDA and CDR2 SQIVND (reference sequence). This CDR3 has 15 amino acids. V gave up 1 base and J gave up 2 bases; unmatched junction bases: 2.

Concerning this clone itself: The read ends 3 residues early relative to the CDR3; the germline J gene fills the gap. The chain couples TRBV2 to TRBJ2-7; no definite D call. Trimming removed 4 bases at V and 2 bases at J, with 3 bases between. The germline CDR1 and CDR2 sequences are SNHLY and FYNNEI. The CDR3 is made up of 11 amino acids. This chain's CDR3 is CASSVTYEQYF. The sequenced CDR3 bases are TGTGCCAGCAGTGTCACCTACGAG.

Comments on this clone: The read ends 3 residues shy of where the CDR3 ends; the end is completed using the germline J gene. The chain links TRBV7-6 to TRBJ2-3; D remains unclear. The CDR3 loop spans 17 amino acids. From germline, CDR1 is SGHVS and CDR2 FNYEAQ. V gave up 1 base and J gave up 2 bases, with 16 bases separating them. The CDR3 bases that were read are TGTGCCAGCAGCTTAGGTCGCGGCGCTTCCTTCACAGATACG. Translation gives CASSLGRGASFTDT. The full CDR3 sequence reads CASSLGRGASFTDTQYF.